The clone carrying this TCR beta chain was seen at least ten times. This sample was taken from a study of T-cell reconstitution after alpha-beta-depleted transplantation in children. A TCRbeta library incorporating unique molecular identifiers was prepared. TCRdb fed the PCR reads into MiXCR, producing one record per CDR3 protein. The table lists a few hundred thousand distinct CDR3 sequences, approximately 10% of them singletons, with around 6.2% in the top ten. Trimming pared 5 bases from V and 1 base from J, leaving 8 bases between. The CDR3 is made up of 14 amino acids. Sequenced here: PBMCs from the stem cell graft donor, sampled from the stem cell graft. The chain has TRBV12-3 or TRBV12-4 and TRBJ2-2; TRBD1 might be the D (5 bases). This sequence was found in a human donor who donated a stem cell graft to a child with acute lymphoblastic leukemia. CDR3 sequence: CASSLGQNTGELFF. CDR3 nucleotide sequence: TGTGCCAGCAGTCTCGGACAGAACACCGGGGAGCTGTTTTTT.